This is a list of T cell receptor beta chains from one sample in a study of blood T cells in healthy people across ages. TCRdb passed the 5' RACE reads through MiXCR, listing each CDR3 protein once. The profile shows about 1.6 million distinct CDR3 sequences, roughly 32% of them singletons. The sample was blood. All receptors come from a woman aged 25 to 39 in good health. Each CDR3 is given with its conserved first and last residue. D genes are given only for firm matches. Expanded clones are given a class, and other clones once, few, many or no size at all.

clone_size cdr3_length j_call d_call v_call cdr3_nt cdr3_aa
- 13 TRBJ2-5 - TRBV20-1 TGCAGTGCAGTGCGCGGGCTGGGAGAGACCCAGTACTTC CSAVRGLGETQYF
few 14 TRBJ2-4 TRBD2 TRBV20-1 TGCAGTGCTAGTCGAGGACTAGGGGAAAACATTCAGTACTTC CSASRGLGENIQYF
- 12 TRBJ1-2 - TRBV2 TGTGCCAGCAGACAGTTTAAAGGTGGCTACACCTTC CASRQFKGGYTF
- 15 TRBJ2-3 TRBD2 TRBV5-5 TGTGCCAGCAGCTGGGAGGGAGTGGGCACAGATACGCAGTATTTT CASSWEGVGTDTQYF
many 12 TRBJ2-7 - TRBV20-1 TGCAGTGCTAGAGTAGGCAGCTACGAGCAGTACTTC CSARVGSYEQYF
- 15 TRBJ2-3 TRBD1 TRBV20-1 TGCAGTGCGCGGACAGGGGGCCCGGTGGGGGATACGCAGTATTTT CSARTGGPVGDTQYF
- 16 TRBJ2-3 TRBD2 TRBV4-1 TGCGCCAGCAGCCAACCAGCGGGATTGGACACAGATACGCAGTATTTT CASSQPAGLDTDTQYF
- 15 TRBJ2-1 TRBD2 TRBV6-5 TGTGCCAGCAGCCCGACTAGCCAAGAGGTAAATGAGCAGTTCTTC CASSPTSQEVNEQFF
few 16 TRBJ2-5 TRBD1 TRBV20-1 TGCAGTGCTAGAGATAGATGGGGACAGGGTGGGGAGACCCAGTACTTC CSARDRWGQGGETQYF
- 14 TRBJ2-1 TRBD2 TRBV20-1 TGCAGTGCTGCCCTGGCGGGGGGGCTCTTAGAGCAGTTCTTC CSAALAGGLLEQFF
- 14 TRBJ2-1 - TRBV27 TGTGCCAGCATCCGGGAGGGGGCAAGGGGTGAGCAGTTCTTC CASIREGARGEQFF
few 16 TRBJ2-2 - TRBV6-6 TGTGCCAGCAGTATCCGGGACACCCGTCTCACCGGGGAGCTGTTTTTT CASSIRDTRLTGELFF
- 17 TRBJ2-5 - TRBV28 TGTGCCAGCAGTCCCCTGAGTGGTGGGTCGCGAAAAGAGACCCAGTACTTC CASSPLSGGSRKETQYF
- 12 TRBJ1-6 - TRBV27 TGTGCCAGCGGGAACGGGGGGAAACCCCTCCACTTT CASGNGGKPLHF
- 11 TRBJ2-3 - TRBV4-1 TGCGCCAGCAGCCGTGAAGTTACGCAGTATTTT CASSREVTQYF
few 14 TRBJ2-5 TRBD1 TRBV7-7 TGTGCCAGCAGCTTGACAGGGGGCTATGAGACCCAGTACTTC CASSLTGGYETQYF
few 15 TRBJ2-1 TRBD2 TRBV12-3/TRBV12-4 TGTGCCAGCCGGAGGGCTAGCGGGGGGTACAATGAGCAGTTCTTC CASRRASGGYNEQFF
- 14 TRBJ2-3 - TRBV6-1 TGTGTCAGCGGAGCAGTCCACCAGGCGAATACGCAGTATTTT CVSGAVHQANTQYF
few 15 TRBJ2-1 - TRBV28 TGTGCCAGCAGTTGGGGGGGGCTTGGGTACAATGAGCAGTTCTTC CASSWGGLGYNEQFF
few 16 TRBJ2-1 - TRBV6-1 TGTGCCAGCAGTGAATTAGGGGGAGGTGGATACAATGAGCAGTTCTTC CASSELGGGGYNEQFF
few 14 TRBJ1-1 - TRBV5-1 TGCGCCAGCAGCTCCGTGGTTGTGAACACTGAAGCTTTCTTT CASSSVVVNTEAFF
- 14 TRBJ1-5 - TRBV4-2 TGTGCCAGCAGCCAAGAACAGGAGAATCAGCCCCAGCATTTT CASSQEQENQPQHF
- 15 TRBJ2-1 TRBD2 TRBV12-3/TRBV12-4 TGTGCCGGCAGTGAGACTAGCGGGGTATACAATGAGCAGTTCTTC CAGSETSGVYNEQFF
- 13 TRBJ2-1 - TRBV27 TGTGCCAGCAGTTCCTTGGACTCGATTGGGCAGTTCTTC CASSSLDSIGQFF
few 15 TRBJ1-2 - TRBV29-1 TGCAGCGTTGCCTTAGGACTTCGCCCTCCTAGTGGCTACACCTTC CSVALGLRPPSGYTF
few 19 TRBJ2-1 TRBD2 TRBV20-1 TGCAGTGCTACCTGGACTAGCGGGGGACTATGGAGCTCCTACAATGAGCAGTTCTTC CSATWTSGGLWSSYNEQFF
many 14 TRBJ1-2 TRBD1 TRBV6-5 TGTGCCAGCAGTTACTCGGGACAGGGGCATGGCTACACCTTC CASSYSGQGHGYTF
- 14 TRBJ2-1 TRBD1 TRBV12-3/TRBV12-4 TGTGCCAGCAGTACAGGGGACCCGGGTATCGAGCAGTTCTTC CASSTGDPGIEQFF
- 17 TRBJ2-1 TRBD1 TRBV5-6 TGTGCCAGCAGCTTGGCGCTACGCCAGGGGGAATACGATGAGCAGTTCTTC CASSLALRQGEYDEQFF
- 15 TRBJ2-3 - TRBV3-1 TGTGCCAGCAGCCAAGATCGCGGCCGGAAAGATACGCAGTATTTT CASSQDRGRKDTQYF
- 16 TRBJ2-1 - TRBV7-9 TGTGCCAGCAGCCCGATCGGCTATAGCTCCTACAATGAGCAGTTCTTC CASSPIGYSSYNEQFF
many 15 TRBJ2-5 - TRBV9 TGTGCCAGCAGCGTAGGGACAACCGTCCAAGAGACCCAGTACTTC CASSVGTTVQETQYF
few 16 TRBJ2-3 - TRBV15 TGTGCCACCAGCAGAGGGAGCGGATGGGGAGCAGATACGCAGTATTTT CATSRGSGWGADTQYF
- 15 TRBJ1-2 - TRBV12-3/TRBV12-4 TGTGCCAGCAGACTTAGGGACGGACATAACTATGGCTACACCTTC CASRLRDGHNYGYTF
- 12 TRBJ2-7 - TRBV10-3 TGTGCCAGGGGGGACAACCCCTACGAGCAGTACTTC CARGDNPYEQYF
- 13 TRBJ2-7 - TRBV7-8 TGTGCCAGCAGGAGCGCTAGCAGCTACGAGCAGTACTTC CASRSASSYEQYF
once 18 TRBJ2-7 TRBD2 TRBV7-8 TGTGCCAGCAGCTCCCGGACTAGCGGGGGGGCCTCATCCTACGAGCAGTACTTC CASSSRTSGGASSYEQYF
- 15 TRBJ2-1 - TRBV6-2/TRBV6-3 TGTGCCAGCAGGACCGGGCCCCCTATACATCGCGAGCAGTTCTTC CASRTGPPIHREQFF
few 14 TRBJ1-6 - TRBV30 TGTGCCTGGAGTCTGGGGACGGCTGATTCACCCCTCCACTTT CAWSLGTADSPLHF
few 13 TRBJ2-1 - TRBV7-2 TGTGCCAGCAGCGTAGCGTCCTACAATGAGCAGTTCTTC CASSVASYNEQFF
few 12 TRBJ2-1 - TRBV27 TGTGCCAGCAGTTACGAGAGGCGTGAGCAGTTCTTC CASSYERREQFF
few 14 TRBJ2-3 - TRBV7-3 TGTGCCAGCGCTGGGGCGGAGCGCACAGATACGCAGTATTTT CASAGAERTDTQYF
- 14 TRBJ2-7 - TRBV3-1 TGTGCCAGCAGCCAGGACGTCCTGGGGGGCGAGCAGTACTTC CASSQDVLGGEQYF
- 17 TRBJ2-1 TRBD2 TRBV7-8 TGTGCCAGCAGCTTAGGGACTAGCGGGGTTACCTACAATGAGCAGTTCTTC CASSLGTSGVTYNEQFF
- 14 TRBJ2-3 - TRBV9 TGTGCCAGCAGCGTAGGCTCCCCCCGAGATACGCAGTATTTT CASSVGSPRDTQYF
- 15 TRBJ2-3 TRBD1 TRBV5-1 TGCGCCAGCAGCTTGGCCCGGCAGGGGGCAGATACGCAGTATTTT CASSLARQGADTQYF
many 12 TRBJ1-2 - TRBV29-1 TGCAGCGTTGAAGGGGTGAACTATGGCTACACCTTC CSVEGVNYGYTF
- 14 TRBJ2-3 - TRBV6-5 TGTGCCAGCAGCGAACTTTCGTCTCCAGATACGCAGTATTTT CASSELSSPDTQYF
- 13 TRBJ1-4 TRBD1 TRBV19 TGTGCCAGTGCTACAGACAGGGAAGAAAAACTGTTTTTT CASATDREEKLFF
few 15 TRBJ2-7 TRBD2 TRBV6-2/TRBV6-3 TGTGCCAGCAGTTACTCGCTAGCGGCCGCCTACGAGCAGTACTTC CASSYSLAAAYEQYF
few 16 TRBJ2-1 TRBD2 TRBV10-3 TGTGCCATCAGTGACCTGGGGACTAGCGGGGGGAATGAGCAGTTCTTC CAISDLGTSGGNEQFF
few 17 TRBJ1-2 - TRBV20-1 TGCAGTGCTAGAGAGTCAGGGGCGTGGGTCCGGGGGAGCGGCTACACCTTC CSARESGAWVRGSGYTF
- 14 TRBJ2-5 TRBD1 TRBV12-3/TRBV12-4 TGTGCCAGCAGTAAGGACAGGGGGCAAGAGACCCAGTACTTC CASSKDRGQETQYF
few 15 TRBJ2-1 TRBD2 TRBV20-1 TGCAGTGCTAGAGATATACTAGCGATCCACAATGAGCAGTTCTTC CSARDILAIHNEQFF